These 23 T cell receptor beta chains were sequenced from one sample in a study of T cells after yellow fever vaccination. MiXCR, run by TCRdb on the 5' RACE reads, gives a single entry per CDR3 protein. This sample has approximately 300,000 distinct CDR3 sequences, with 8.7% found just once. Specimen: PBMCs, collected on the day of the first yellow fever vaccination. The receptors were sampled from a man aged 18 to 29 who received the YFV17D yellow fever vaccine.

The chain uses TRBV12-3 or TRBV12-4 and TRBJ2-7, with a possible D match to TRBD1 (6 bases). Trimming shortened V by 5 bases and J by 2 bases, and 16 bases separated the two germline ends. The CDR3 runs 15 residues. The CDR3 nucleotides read TGTGCCAGCAGTCTTTTTCGACAGGCTACCTACGAGCAGTACTTC. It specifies CASSLFRQATYEQYF.

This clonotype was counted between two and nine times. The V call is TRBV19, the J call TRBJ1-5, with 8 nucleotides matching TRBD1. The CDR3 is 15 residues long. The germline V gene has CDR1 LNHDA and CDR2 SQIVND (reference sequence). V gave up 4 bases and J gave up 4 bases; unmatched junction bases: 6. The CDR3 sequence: CASSTSRDRNQPQHF. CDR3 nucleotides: TGTGCCAGTAGTACGAGCCGGGACAGGAATCAGCCCCAGCATTTT.

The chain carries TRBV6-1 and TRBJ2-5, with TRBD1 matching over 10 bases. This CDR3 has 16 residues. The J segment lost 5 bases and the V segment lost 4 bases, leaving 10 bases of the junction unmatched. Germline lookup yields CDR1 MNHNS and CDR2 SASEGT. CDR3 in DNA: TGTGCCAGCAGTGCGGTGGACAGGGGGAGGGAGGAGACCCAGTACTTC. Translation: CASSAVDRGREETQYF.

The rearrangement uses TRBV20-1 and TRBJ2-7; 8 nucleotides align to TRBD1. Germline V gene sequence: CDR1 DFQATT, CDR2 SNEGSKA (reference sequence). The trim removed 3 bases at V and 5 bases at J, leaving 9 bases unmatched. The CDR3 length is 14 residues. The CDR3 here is CSARSRDRRHEQYF. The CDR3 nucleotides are TGCAGTGCTAGGTCCCGGGACAGGCGCCACGAGCAGTACTTC.

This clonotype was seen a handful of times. The CDR3 sequence: CASSPHGTGIETQYF. CDR3 nucleotides: TGCGCCAGCAGCCCACACGGGACAGGGATAGAGACCCAGTACTTC. V and J are TRBV4-1 and TRBJ2-5; TRBD1 matches at 9 bases. The junction had 7 bases not matched to a gene; V was cut back by 4 bases and J by 4 bases. This CDR3 has 15 residues. Germline V gene lookup returns CDR1 MGHRA and CDR2 YSYEKL.

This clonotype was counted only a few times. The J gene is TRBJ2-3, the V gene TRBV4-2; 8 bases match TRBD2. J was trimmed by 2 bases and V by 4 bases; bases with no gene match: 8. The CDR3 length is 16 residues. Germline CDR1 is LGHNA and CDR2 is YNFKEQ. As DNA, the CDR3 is TGTGCCAGCAGCCTCGGTCGGGGGGGGAACACAGATACGCAGTATTTT. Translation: CASSLGRGGNTDTQYF.

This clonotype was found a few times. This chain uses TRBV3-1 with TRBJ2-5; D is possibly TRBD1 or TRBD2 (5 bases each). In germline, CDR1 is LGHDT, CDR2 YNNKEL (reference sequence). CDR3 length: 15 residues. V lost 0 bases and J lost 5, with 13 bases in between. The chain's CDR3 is CASSQESGRRETQYF. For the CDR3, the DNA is TGTGCCAGCAGCCAAGAGTCAGGGCGGAGGGAGACCCAGTACTTC.

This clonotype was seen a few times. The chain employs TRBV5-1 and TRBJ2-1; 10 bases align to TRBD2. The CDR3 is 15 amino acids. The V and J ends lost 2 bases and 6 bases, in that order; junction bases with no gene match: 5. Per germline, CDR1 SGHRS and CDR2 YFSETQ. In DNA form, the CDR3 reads TGCGCCAGCAGCTTCAAACTAGCGGGGTTCAATGAGCAGTTCTTC. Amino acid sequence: CASSFKLAGFNEQFF.

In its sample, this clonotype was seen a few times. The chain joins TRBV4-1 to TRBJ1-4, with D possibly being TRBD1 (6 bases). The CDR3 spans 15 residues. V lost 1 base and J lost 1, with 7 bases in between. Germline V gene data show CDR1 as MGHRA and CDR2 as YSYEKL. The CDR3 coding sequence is TGCGCCAGCAGCCAAGTCAGGGGAACTAATGAAAAACTGTTTTTT. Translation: CASSQVRGTNEKLFF.

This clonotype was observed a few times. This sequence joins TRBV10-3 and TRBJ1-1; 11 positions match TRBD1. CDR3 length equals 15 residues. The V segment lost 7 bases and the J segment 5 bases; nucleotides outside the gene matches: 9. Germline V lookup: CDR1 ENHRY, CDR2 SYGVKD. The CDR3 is CAITYGQGARTEAFF. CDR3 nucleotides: TGTGCCATCACCTATGGACAGGGGGCTCGTACTGAAGCTTTCTTT.

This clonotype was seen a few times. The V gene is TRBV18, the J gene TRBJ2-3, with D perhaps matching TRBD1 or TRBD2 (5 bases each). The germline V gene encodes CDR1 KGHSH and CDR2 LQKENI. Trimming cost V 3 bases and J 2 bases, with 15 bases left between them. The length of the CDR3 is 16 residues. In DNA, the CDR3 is TGTGCCAGCTCACCGGCACGGGACGAGCCCACAGATACGCAGTATTTT. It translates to CASSPARDEPTDTQYF.

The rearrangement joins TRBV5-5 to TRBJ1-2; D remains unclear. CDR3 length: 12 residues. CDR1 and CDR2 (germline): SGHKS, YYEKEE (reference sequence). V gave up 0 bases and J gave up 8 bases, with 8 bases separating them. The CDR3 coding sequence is TGTGCCAGCAGCTTGGAGGTGCGGGGCTACACCTTC. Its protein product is CASSLEVRGYTF.

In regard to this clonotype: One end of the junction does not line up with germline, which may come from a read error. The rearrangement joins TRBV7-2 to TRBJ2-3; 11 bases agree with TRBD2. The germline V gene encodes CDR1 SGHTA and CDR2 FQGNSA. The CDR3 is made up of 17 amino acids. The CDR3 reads CASSLPGLAASSDTLYF. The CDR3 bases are TGTGCCAGCAGCCTACCGGGACTAGCGGCTTCCTCAGATACGCTGTATTTT.

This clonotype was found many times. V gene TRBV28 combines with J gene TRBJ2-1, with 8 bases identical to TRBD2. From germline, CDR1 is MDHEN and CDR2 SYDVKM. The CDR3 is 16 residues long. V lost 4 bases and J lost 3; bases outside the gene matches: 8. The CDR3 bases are TGTGCCAGCAGTTCACTGGCGGGGGGCTTCTACAATGAGCAGTTCTTC. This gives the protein CASSSLAGGFYNEQFF.

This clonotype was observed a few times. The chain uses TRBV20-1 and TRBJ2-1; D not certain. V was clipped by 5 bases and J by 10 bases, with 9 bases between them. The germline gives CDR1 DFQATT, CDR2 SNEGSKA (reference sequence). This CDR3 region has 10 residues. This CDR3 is CSAYWAEQFF. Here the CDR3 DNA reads TGCAGTGCTTACTGGGCCGAGCAGTTCTTC.

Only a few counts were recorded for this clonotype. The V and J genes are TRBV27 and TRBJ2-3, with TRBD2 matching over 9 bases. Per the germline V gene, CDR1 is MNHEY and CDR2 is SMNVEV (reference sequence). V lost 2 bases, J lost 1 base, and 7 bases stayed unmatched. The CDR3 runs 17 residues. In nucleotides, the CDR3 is TGTGCCAGCAGTTTAATCTGGGTAGCGGGGGGCACAGATACGCAGTATTTT. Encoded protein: CASSLIWVAGGTDTQYF.

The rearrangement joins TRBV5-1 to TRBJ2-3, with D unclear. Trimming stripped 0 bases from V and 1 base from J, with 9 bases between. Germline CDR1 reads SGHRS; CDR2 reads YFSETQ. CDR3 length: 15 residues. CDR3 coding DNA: TGCGCCAGCAGCTTGGATGGCCCGCGCACAGATACGCAGTATTTT. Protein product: CASSLDGPRTDTQYF.

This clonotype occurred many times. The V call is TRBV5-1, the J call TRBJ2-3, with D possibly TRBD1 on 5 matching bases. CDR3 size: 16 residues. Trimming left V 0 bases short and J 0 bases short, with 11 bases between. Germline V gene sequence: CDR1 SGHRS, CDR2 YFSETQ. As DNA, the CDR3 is TGCGCCAGCAGCTTGGATTCAGGGCTTAGCACAGATACGCAGTATTTT. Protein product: CASSLDSGLSTDTQYF.

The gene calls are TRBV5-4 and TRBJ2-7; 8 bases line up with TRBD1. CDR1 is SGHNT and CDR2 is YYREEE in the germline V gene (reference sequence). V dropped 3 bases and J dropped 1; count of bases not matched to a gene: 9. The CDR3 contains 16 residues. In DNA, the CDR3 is TGTGCCAGCAGCTCCGACTCAGGGGGCCGGTCCTACGAGCAGTACTTC. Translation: CASSSDSGGRSYEQYF.

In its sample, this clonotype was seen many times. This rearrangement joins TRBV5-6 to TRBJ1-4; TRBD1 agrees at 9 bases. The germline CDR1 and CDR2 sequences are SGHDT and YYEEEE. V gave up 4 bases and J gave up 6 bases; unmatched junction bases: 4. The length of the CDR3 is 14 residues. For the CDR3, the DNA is TGTGCCAGCAGCCGAACAGGGGGCGATGAAAAACTGTTTTTT. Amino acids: CASSRTGGDEKLFF.

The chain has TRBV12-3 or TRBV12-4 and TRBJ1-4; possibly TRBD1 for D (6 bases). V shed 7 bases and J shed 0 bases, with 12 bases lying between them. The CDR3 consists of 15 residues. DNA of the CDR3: TGTGCCAGCACTCTCCAGGGGACAACTAATGAAAAACTGTTTTTT. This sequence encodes CASTLQGTTNEKLFF.

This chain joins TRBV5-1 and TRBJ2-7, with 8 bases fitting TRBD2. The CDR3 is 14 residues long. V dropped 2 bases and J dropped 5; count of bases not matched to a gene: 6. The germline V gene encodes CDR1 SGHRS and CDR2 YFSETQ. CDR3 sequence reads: CASSFERGYHEQYF. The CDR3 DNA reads TGCGCCAGCAGCTTCGAGCGGGGGTATCACGAGCAGTACTTC.

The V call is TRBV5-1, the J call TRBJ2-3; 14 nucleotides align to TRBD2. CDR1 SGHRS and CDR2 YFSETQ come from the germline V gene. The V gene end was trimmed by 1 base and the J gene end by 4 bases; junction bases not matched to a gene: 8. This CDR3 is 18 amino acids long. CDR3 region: CASSLSGLAGATSDTQYF. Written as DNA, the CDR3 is TGCGCCAGCAGCTTGTCGGGACTAGCGGGAGCTACTTCAGATACGCAGTATTTT.